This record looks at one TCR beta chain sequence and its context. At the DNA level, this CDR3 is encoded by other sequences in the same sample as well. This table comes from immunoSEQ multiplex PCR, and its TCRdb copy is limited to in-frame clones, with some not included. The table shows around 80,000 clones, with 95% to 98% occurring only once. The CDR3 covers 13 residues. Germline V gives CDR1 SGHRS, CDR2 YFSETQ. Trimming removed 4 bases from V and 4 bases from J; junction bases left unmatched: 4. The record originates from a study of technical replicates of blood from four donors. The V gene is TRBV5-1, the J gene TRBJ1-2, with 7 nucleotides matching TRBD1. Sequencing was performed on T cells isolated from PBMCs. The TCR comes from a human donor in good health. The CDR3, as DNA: TGCGCCAGCAGCCTTACAGGGGTCTATGGCTACACCTTC. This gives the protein CASSLTGVYGYTF.